The clone carrying this TCR beta chain was seen at least ten times. Its antigen remains unknown. This sample is part of a study of T cells in Graves' hyperthyroidism and ophthalmopathy. Amplification yielded TCR beta CDR3 regions, with RNA transcripts as the source. The primer set for the first-round RT-PCR of the TCR CDR3 was HTBI. TCRdb independently ran MiXCR on the multiplex PCR reads; one entry per CDR3 protein. This table has 550,000 to 600,000 distinct CDR3 sequences, approximately 15% appearing once. Uncontrolled infection, other autoimmune disease, pregnancy or lactation barred patients from enrollment. Fresh peripheral blood, roughly 9.8 ml of it, supplied the PBMCs. General study results and limits: The model's output predicted ophthalmopathy at a median of around 7 months prior to onset.

The sample comprised blood. The receptor was isolated from a young woman with Graves' ophthalmopathy.

CDR3 bases: TGTGCCAGCAGCCCCCGACTAGCGAACAATGAGCAGTTCTTC. Amino acid sequence: CASSPRLANNEQFF. The genes are TRBV11-3 and TRBJ2-1; 8 bases map to TRBD2. V gave up 5 bases and J gave up 5 bases; unmatched junction bases: 5. The germline V gene encodes CDR1 SGHNT and CDR2 YENEEA. The CDR3 has 14 residues.